This TCR beta chain appears in the sequencing data of a study of CD8+ T cells in alopecia areata. Study-wide points: Relative to mice, TCR sharing across patients was less clear, a difference possibly HLA-related. There were also resident alphabeta T cells of normal skin sequenced in scalp samples.

The sample holds a few counts of this clone. Its matching antigen is unknown. Reverse transcription of extracted RNA yielded cDNA, which provided the sequencing template. Assay used: immunoSEQ multiplex PCR; TCRdb lists only in-frame clones, some missing. The data show about 110,000 clones, with 55% to 60% seen just once and more than 20% held by the top ten. From alopecia areata patients, lesional scalp punch biopsies and peripheral blood were collected. The CDR3 contains 16 residues. V was cut by 5 bases and J by 0 bases, with 11 bases left in between. The germline gives CDR1 SGHAT, CDR2 FQNNGV. Sequencing was done on a sample of NKG2D-low CD8+ T cells sorted from blood. This sequence joins TRBV11-2 and TRBJ2-6; D ambiguous. This clonotype was obtained from a human donor with alopecia areata. This CDR3 is CASSPGHSSGANVLTF. CDR3 in DNA: TGTGCCAGCAGCCCAGGTCACAGCTCTGGGGCCAACGTCCTGACTTTC.